The source of this T cell receptor beta chain is a study of T-cell reconstitution after alpha-beta-depleted transplantation in children listed by TCRdb under 2016. Looking at the study overall: Using TCR repertoire profiling, the study quantitatively followed how T-cell immune reconstitution unfolded in children after TCRalphabeta/CD19-depleted allogeneic hematopoietic cell transplantation. Beyond this particular receptor, the publication reports: In some patients, high TCRbeta diversity at day 60 was attributed to recipient T cells and intrathymic progenitors that had survived conditioning. The frequencies of hyperexpanded clones fell over the following months, and after one year, T-cell counts and TCRbeta diversity were mostly attributed to newly produced T cells. About two months after transplant, the apparently early recovery of alphabetaT-cell counts reportedly depended on just several hundred clones that had expanded rapidly and came from non-depleted graft cells.

Counted from cysteine to phenylalanine, this CDR3 has 16 amino acids. Of the read, only the CDR3 DNA is kept; its 48 bases are in frame from base 1. Trimming removed 0 bases from V and 3 bases from J; the gene matches leave 8 bases unexplained. The germline V gene supplies CDR1 ENHRY and CDR2 SYGVKD. The treatment or condition label here, explained by the study, means: allogeneic hematopoietic cell transplantation with graft depleted of TCRalphabeta T cells and CD19 B cells. Transplant recipients were children who received TCRalphabeta/CD19-depleted allogeneic hematopoietic cell grafts. The method behind the library was PCR. Sequenced on an Illumina HiSeq 2500. TCR library preparation used molecular barcoding, with unique molecular identifiers applied to normalize quantification of the TCRbeta repertoire. TCRdb ran its own pipeline on the public reads, namely fastp trimming at Q25 and MiXCR clone calling, and kept in-frame beta chains. Each entry merges the rows of one CDR3 protein and shows their most common DNA and genes. This sample is represented by roughly 240,000 distinct CDR3 sequences; around 7.5% of them were singletons. The top ten constitute approximately 6.3% of the sample.

This clonotype was picked up many times. The clone's antigen remains unknown. Per-base qualities were not stored, and no clone one base away is much larger. The sequence came from a male patient between 5 and 17 years old who had a stem cell transplant for acute lymphoblastic leukemia, so the T cells may come from the graft donor. The chain is encoded by TRBV10-3 joined to TRBJ2-7; TRBD1 aligns with 7 central bases. The sequenced sample was PBMCs, mostly from graft donor cells, obtained 180 days after TCRalphabeta/CD19-depleted stem cell transplant. The CDR3 amino acid sequence is: CAISESEGGEGYEQYF. The sequenced DNA is TGTGCCATCAGTGAGTCTGAAGGGGGCGAGGGCTACGAGCAGTACTTC.